This is a list of T cell receptor beta chains from one sample in a study of Ad26.COV2.S vaccination and SARS-CoV-2 variants. Repertoires were generated with immunoSEQ multiplex PCR, while TCRdb's copy carries only in-frame clones and drops some. The sample has some 460,000 clones; roughly 87% are singletons. This material consisted of peripheral blood, taken in a trial of Ad26.COV2.S vaccine versus placebo. The origin of the receptors is a person between 18 and 65 years old who received the Ad26.COV2.S COVID-19 vaccine or a placebo. The CDR3 runs from the conserved cysteine through the conserved F or W. The order of the fields is V gene, D gene, J gene, clone size, CDR3 protein, CDR3 DNA. D genes are given only for firm matches. Rows may omit the clone size; those that give it use once, few, many or a size class.

TRBV7-6	-	TRBJ1-1	-	CASSLASERETEAFF	TGTGCCAGCAGCTTAGCGTCAGAGCGCGAGACTGAAGCTTTCTTT
TRBV4-2	-	TRBJ1-4	-	CASSPQDGATNEKLFF	TGTGCCAGCAGCCCCCAGGACGGTGCAACTAATGAAAAACTGTTTTTT
TRBV7-2	TRBD1	TRBJ1-1	-	CASSLNRGYTEAFF	TGTGCCAGCAGCCTGAACAGGGGTTACACTGAAGCTTTCTTT
TRBV20-1	-	TRBJ2-1	-	CSASPFGGNYNEQFF	TGCAGTGCTAGTCCGTTCGGCGGTAACTACAATGAGCAGTTCTTC
TRBV7-9	-	TRBJ1-5	-	CASSLAEFQPQHF	TGTGCCAGCAGCTTAGCGGAATTTCAGCCCCAGCATTTT
TRBV2	TRBD1	TRBJ1-2	-	CASKIIQGYGYTF	TGTGCCAGCAAAATAATACAGGGGTATGGCTACACCTTC
TRBV5-5	TRBD2	TRBJ2-2	-	CASSLDWTSVVTGELFF	TGTGCCAGCAGCTTGGACTGGACTAGTGTGGTTACTGGGGAGCTGTTTTTT
TRBV28	TRBD2	TRBJ2-7	-	CASSPHKREGREQYF	TGTGCCAGCAGTCCTCACAAGCGGGAGGGGCGCGAGCAGTACTTC
TRBV19	TRBD1	TRBJ1-5	-	CASKTGASVNQPQHF	TGTGCCAGTAAGACAGGGGCCTCGGTCAATCAGCCCCAGCATTTT
TRBV5-1	-	TRBJ2-3	-	CASSLALLPTDTQYF	TGCGCCAGCAGCTTGGCTCTACTACCCACAGATACGCAGTATTTT
TRBV19	-	TRBJ1-4	few	CASSLTGTTNEKLFF	TGTGCCAGTAGTCTAACAGGGACAACTAATGAAAAACTGTTTTTT
TRBV10-2	-	TRBJ1-1	-	CASRQGTEAFF	TGCGCCAGCAGGCAGGGGACTGAAGCTTTCTTT
TRBV3-1/TRBV3-2	-	TRBJ1-1	-	CASSVRGRGVTEAFF	TGTGCCAGCAGCGTGAGGGGCAGGGGTGTCACTGAAGCTTTCTTT
TRBV5-4	TRBD1	TRBJ1-2	-	CASSFYRGFISFHGYTF	TGTGCCAGCAGCTTCTACAGGGGTTTTATTTCGTTCCATGGCTACACCTTC
TRBV11-1	TRBD2	TRBJ2-1	-	CASSYLAGVYNEQFF	TGTGCCAGCAGCTATCTAGCGGGAGTCTACAATGAGCAGTTCTTC
TRBV5-1	TRBD1	TRBJ1-5	-	CASSLEPGTGVQPQHF	TGCGCCAGCAGCTTAGAGCCCGGGACAGGGGTTCAGCCCCAGCATTTT
TRBV28	-	TRBJ2-7	-	CASSLPASYEQYF	TGTGCCAGCAGTTTACCAGCCTCCTACGAGCAGTACTTC
TRBV9	-	TRBJ1-1	-	CASSVATGYTEAFF	TGTGCCAGCAGCGTAGCTACGGGTTACACTGAAGCTTTCTTT